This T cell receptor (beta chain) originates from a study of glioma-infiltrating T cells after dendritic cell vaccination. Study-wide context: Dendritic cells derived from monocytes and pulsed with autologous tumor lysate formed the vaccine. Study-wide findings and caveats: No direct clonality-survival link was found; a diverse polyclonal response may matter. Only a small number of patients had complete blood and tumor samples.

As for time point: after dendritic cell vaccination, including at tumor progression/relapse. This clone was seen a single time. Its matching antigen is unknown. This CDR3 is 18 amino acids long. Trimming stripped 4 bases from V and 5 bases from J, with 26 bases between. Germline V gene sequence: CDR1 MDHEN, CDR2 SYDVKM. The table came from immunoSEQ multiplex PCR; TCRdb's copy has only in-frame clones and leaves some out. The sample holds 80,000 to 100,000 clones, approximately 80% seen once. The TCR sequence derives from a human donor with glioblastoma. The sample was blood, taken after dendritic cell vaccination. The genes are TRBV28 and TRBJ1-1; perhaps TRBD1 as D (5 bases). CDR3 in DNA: TGTGCCAGCAGTTCCCCGTTCGGGGGATACGGCCATGGGACTGAAGCTTTCTTT. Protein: CASSSPFGGYGHGTEAFF.